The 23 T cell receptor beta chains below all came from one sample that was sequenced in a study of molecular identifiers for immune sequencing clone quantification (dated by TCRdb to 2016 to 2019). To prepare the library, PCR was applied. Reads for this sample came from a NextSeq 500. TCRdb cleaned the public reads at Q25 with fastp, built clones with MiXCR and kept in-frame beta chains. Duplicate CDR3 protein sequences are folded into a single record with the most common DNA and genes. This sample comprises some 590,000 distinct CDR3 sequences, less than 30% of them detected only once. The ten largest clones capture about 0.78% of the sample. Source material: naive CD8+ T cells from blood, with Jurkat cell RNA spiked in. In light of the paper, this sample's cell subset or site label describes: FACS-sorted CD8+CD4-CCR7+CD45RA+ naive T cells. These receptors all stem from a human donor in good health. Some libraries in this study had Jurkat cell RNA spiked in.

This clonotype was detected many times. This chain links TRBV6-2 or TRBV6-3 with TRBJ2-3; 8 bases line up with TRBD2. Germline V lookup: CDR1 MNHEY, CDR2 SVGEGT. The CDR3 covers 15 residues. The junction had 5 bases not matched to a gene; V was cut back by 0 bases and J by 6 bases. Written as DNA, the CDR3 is TGTGCCAGCAGTTACTCCGGACTAGCTGGGGATACGCAGTATTTT. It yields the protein CASSYSGLAGDTQYF.

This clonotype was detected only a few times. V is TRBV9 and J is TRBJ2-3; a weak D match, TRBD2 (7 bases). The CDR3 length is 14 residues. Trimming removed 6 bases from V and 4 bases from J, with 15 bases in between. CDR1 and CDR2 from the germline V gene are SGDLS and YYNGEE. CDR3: CASTRAGASDTQYF. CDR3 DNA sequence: TGTGCCAGCACCCGGGCGGGGGCGTCAGATACGCAGTATTTT.

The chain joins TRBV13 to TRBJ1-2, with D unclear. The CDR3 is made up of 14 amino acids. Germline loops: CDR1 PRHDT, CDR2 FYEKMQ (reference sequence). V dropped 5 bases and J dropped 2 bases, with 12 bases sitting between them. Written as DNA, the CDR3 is TGTGCCAGCAGCGATTCCGACCGGAACTATGGCTACACCTTC. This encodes CASSDSDRNYGYTF.

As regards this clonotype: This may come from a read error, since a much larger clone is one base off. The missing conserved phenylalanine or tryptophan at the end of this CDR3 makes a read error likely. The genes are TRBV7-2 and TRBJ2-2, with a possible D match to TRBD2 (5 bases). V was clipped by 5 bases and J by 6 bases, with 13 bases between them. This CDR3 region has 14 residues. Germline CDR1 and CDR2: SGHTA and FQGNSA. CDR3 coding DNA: TGTGCCAGCAGCCTGTCGGGGTCCGCCGGGGAGCTGTTTTCT. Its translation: CASSLSGSAGELFS.

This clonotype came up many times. For the CDR3, the DNA is TGCAGTGCTAACAAATATGCAGGGACTACAGATACGCAGTATTTT. This encodes CSANKYAGTTDTQYF. The gene calls are TRBV20-1 and TRBJ2-3, with a weak D call TRBD2 (6 bases). The CDR3 spans 15 residues. V lost 4 bases and J 3 bases, leaving 17 bases between the germline ends. CDR1 is DFQATT and CDR2 is SNEGSKA in the germline V gene (reference sequence).

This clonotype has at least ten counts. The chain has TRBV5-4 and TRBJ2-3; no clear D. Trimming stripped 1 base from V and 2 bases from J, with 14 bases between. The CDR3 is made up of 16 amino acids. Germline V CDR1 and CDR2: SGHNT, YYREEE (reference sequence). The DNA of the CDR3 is TGTGCCAGCAGCTTGAGTGGCCGCTCCCACACAGATACGCAGTATTTT. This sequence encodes CASSLSGRSHTDTQYF.

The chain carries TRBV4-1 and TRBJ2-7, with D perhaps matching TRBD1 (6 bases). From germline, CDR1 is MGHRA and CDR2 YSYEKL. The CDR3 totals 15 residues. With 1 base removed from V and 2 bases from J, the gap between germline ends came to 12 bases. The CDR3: CASSQGQEATYEQYF. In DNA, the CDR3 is TGCGCCAGCAGCCAAGGACAGGAGGCGACCTACGAGCAGTACTTC.

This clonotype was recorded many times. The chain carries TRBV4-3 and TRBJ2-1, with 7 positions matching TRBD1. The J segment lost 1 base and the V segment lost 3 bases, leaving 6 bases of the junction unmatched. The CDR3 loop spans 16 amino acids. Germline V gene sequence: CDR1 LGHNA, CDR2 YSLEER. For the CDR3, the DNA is TGCGCCAGCAGCCAGTACCGGGACAGTTCCTACAATGAGCAGTTCTTC. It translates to CASSQYRDSSYNEQFF.

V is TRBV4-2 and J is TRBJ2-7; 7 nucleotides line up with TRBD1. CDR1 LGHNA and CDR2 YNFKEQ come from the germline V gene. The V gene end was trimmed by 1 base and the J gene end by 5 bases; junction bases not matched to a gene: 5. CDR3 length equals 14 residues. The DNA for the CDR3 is TGTGCCAGCAGCCAAGTAACAGGGGTTGACGAGCAGTACTTC. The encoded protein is CASSQVTGVDEQYF.

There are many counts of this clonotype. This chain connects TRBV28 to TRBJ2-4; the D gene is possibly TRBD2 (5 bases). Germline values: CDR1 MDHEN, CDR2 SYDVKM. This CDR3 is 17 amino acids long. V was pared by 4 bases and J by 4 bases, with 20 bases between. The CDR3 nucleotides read TGTGCCAGCAGTTCAGACGGCCGAGGGTTACCAAAAAACATTCAGTACTTC. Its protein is CASSSDGRGLPKNIQYF.

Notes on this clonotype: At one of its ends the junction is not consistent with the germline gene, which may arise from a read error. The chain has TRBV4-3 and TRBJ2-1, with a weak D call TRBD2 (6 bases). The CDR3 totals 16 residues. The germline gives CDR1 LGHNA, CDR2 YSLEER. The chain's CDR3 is CARSQERAGYEVAQFF. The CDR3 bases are TGCGCCCGCAGCCAAGAGCGGGCGGGGTATGAGGTCGCGCAGTTCTTC.

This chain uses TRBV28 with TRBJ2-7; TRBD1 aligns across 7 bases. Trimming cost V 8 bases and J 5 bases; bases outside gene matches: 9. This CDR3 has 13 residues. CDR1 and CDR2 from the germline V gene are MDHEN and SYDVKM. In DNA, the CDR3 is TGTGCCAGCCAAGACAGGGTGTGGGACGAGCAGTACTTC. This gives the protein CASQDRVWDEQYF.

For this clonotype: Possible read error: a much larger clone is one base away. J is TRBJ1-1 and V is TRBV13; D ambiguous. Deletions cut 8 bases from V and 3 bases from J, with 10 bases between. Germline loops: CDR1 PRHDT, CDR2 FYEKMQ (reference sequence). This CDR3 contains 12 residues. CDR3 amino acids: CASGPEDTEAFF. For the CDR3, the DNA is TGTGCCAGCGGCCCCGAGGACACTGAAGCTTTCTTT.

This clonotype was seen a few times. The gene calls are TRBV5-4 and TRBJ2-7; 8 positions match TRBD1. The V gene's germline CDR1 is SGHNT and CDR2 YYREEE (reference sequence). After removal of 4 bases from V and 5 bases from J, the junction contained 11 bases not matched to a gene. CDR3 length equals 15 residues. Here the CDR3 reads CASSPGTGLGDEQYF. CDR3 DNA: TGTGCCAGCAGCCCCGGGACAGGCCTTGGGGACGAGCAGTACTTC.

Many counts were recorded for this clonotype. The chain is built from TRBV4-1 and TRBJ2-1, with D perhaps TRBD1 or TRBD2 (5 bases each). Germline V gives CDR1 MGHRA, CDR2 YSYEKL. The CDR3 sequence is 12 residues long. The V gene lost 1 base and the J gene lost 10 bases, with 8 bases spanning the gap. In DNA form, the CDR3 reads TGCGCCAGCAGCCAAGCGGGGCAGGAGCAGTTCTTC. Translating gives CASSQAGQEQFF.

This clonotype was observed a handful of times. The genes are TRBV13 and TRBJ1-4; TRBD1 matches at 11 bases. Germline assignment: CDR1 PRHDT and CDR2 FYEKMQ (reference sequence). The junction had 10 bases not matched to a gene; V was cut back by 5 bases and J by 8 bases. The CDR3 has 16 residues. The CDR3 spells CASSSRDRGLREKLFF. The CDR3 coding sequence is TGTGCCAGCAGCAGCCGGGACAGGGGGTTGAGGGAAAAACTGTTTTTT.

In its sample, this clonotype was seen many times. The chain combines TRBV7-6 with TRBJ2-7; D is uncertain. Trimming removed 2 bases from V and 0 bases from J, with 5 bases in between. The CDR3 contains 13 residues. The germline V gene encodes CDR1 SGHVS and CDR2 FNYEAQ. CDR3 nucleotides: TGTGCCAGCAGCTTACATAGCTCCTACGAGCAGTACTTC. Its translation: CASSLHSSYEQYF.

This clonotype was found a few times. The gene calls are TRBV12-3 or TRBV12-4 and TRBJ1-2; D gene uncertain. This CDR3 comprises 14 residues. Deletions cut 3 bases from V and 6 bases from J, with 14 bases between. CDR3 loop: CASSFSVPGDGYTF. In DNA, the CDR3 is TGTGCCAGCAGTTTTTCGGTACCAGGCGATGGCTACACCTTC.

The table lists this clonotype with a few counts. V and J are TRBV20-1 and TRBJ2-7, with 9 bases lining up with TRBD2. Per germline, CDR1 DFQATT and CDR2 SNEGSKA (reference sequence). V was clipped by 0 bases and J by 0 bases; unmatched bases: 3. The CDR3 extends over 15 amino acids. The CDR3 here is CSAREGLAASYEQYF. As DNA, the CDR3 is TGCAGTGCTAGAGAGGGACTAGCCGCCTCCTACGAGCAGTACTTC.

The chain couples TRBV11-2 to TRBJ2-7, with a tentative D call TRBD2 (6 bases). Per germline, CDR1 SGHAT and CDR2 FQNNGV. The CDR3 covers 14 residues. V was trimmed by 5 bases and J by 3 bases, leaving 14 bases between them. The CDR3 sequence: CASSLGGTYYEQYF. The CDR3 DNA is TGTGCCAGCAGCCTCGGCGGGACTTACTACGAGCAGTACTTC. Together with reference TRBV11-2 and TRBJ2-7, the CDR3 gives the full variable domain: EAGVAQSPRYKIIEKRQSVAFWCNPISGHATLYWYQQILGQGPKLLIQFQNNGVVDDSQLPKDRFSAERLKGVDSTLKIQPAKLEDSAVYLCASSLGGTYYEQYFGPGTRLTVT.

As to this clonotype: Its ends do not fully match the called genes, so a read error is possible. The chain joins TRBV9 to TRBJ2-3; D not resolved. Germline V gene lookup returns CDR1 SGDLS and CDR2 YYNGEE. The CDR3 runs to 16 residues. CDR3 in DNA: TGTGCCAGCAGAGTAGATATCGGTGGTCGCACAGATACGCAGTATTTT. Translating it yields CASRVDIGGRTDTQYF.

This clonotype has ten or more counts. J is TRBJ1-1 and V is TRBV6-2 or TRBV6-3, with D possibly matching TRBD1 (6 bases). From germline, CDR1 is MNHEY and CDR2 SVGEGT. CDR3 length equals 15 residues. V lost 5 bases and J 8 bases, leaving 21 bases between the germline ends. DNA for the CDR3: TGTGCCAGCAGTCCCGAAAGGGGGGCACCGCCCGAAGCTTTCTTT. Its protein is CASSPERGAPPEAFF.

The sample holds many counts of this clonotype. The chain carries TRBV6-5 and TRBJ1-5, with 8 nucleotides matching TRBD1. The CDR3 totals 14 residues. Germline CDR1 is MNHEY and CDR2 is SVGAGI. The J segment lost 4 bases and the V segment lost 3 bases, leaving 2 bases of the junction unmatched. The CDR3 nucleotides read TGTGCCAGCAGTTATGGGACAGGTAATCAGCCCCAGCATTTT. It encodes CASSYGTGNQPQHF.